A selection of T cell receptor beta chains follows, all from one sample in a study of T cell repertoires in cytomegalovirus infection. The antigens of these receptors remain unknown. TCRdb used MiXCR to reprocess the reads, holding one entry per CDR3 protein. The sample carries some 480,000 distinct CDR3 sequences, roughly a third recorded once. The input for sequencing was cultured PBMCs, taken from culture after CMV antigen stimulation. These receptors came from a human donor in good health (CMV status not recorded). Some clones in this sample may be carry-over from other donors' samples. CDR3s include the opening cysteine and the closing phenylalanine or tryptophan. D genes are given only for firm matches. The size entry is marked missing in some rows and otherwise reads once, few, many or a size class.

d_gene: NA
abundance: NA
j_gene: TRBJ2-5
v_gene: TRBV6-1
CDR3nt: TGTGCCAGCACCTTCGGGGGCTCCGATGGAGAGACCCAGTACTTC
CDR3aa: CASTFGGSDGETQYF

d_gene: NA
abundance: once
j_gene: TRBJ1-1
v_gene: TRBV7-9
CDR3nt: TGTGCCAGCAGCCTCCACGGAAAGAACACTGAAGCTTTCTTT
CDR3aa: CASSLHGKNTEAFF

d_gene: TRBD1
abundance: NA
j_gene: TRBJ2-7
v_gene: TRBV19
CDR3nt: TGTGCCAGTAGTCTAAATCCTGGGACAGGGAGCGAGCAGTACTTC
CDR3aa: CASSLNPGTGSEQYF

d_gene: NA
abundance: few
j_gene: TRBJ1-1
v_gene: TRBV6-5
CDR3nt: TGTGCCAGCAGTTACTCAGGGAGGAACACTGAAGCTTTCTTT
CDR3aa: CASSYSGRNTEAFF

d_gene: TRBD2
abundance: NA
j_gene: TRBJ2-2
v_gene: TRBV27
CDR3nt: TGTGCCAGCAGTTTGTCGGGACTAGTCACCGGGGAGCTGTTTTTT
CDR3aa: CASSLSGLVTGELFF

d_gene: TRBD1
abundance: many
j_gene: TRBJ1-2
v_gene: TRBV7-2
CDR3nt: TGTGCCAGCAGCTCGGACAGGGGCGGTGGCTACACCTTC
CDR3aa: CASSSDRGGGYTF

d_gene: NA
abundance: many
j_gene: TRBJ2-5
v_gene: TRBV7-2
CDR3nt: TGTGCCAGCAGCTGGACAAGATCCCAAGAGACCCAGTACTTC
CDR3aa: CASSWTRSQETQYF

d_gene: NA
abundance: few
j_gene: TRBJ2-4
v_gene: TRBV12-5
CDR3nt: TGTGCTAGTAAAAACATTCAGTACTTC
CDR3aa: CASKNIQYF

d_gene: NA
abundance: few
j_gene: TRBJ2-7
v_gene: TRBV7-2
CDR3nt: TGTGCCAGCAGCTTTCTGCAAGGACCCCGTAGCTCCTACGAGCAGTACTTC
CDR3aa: CASSFLQGPRSSYEQYF

d_gene: TRBD2
abundance: NA
j_gene: TRBJ2-3
v_gene: TRBV5-1
CDR3nt: TGCGCCAGCAGCACCTTCATCAGCGGGAGGCCAAATACGCAGTATTTT
CDR3aa: CASSTFISGRPNTQYF

d_gene: TRBD2
abundance: NA
j_gene: TRBJ2-1
v_gene: TRBV20-1
CDR3nt: TGCAGTGGAAGCGGGAACTACAATGAGCAGTTCTTC
CDR3aa: CSGSGNYNEQFF

d_gene: TRBD1
abundance: NA
j_gene: TRBJ1-5
v_gene: TRBV4-3
CDR3nt: TGCGCCAGCAGCCAATCCACAGGGGGCAGGCAGCCCCAGCATTTT
CDR3aa: CASSQSTGGRQPQHF

d_gene: NA
abundance: NA
j_gene: TRBJ2-3
v_gene: TRBV7-3
CDR3nt: TGTGCCAGCAGCTCCAGCCGGGACCAGAGTGGCGGGACCAGGTTCTCTTTT
CDR3aa: CASSSSRDQSGGTRFSF

d_gene: NA
abundance: few
j_gene: TRBJ2-3
v_gene: TRBV19
CDR3nt: TGTGCCAGTAGTCCCGGGGTGAAAGATACGCAGTATTTT
CDR3aa: CASSPGVKDTQYF

d_gene: TRBD1
abundance: once
j_gene: TRBJ2-7
v_gene: TRBV7-6
CDR3nt: TGTGCCAGCAGCGCCGGACAGGGGGCAATCTACGAGCAGTACTTC
CDR3aa: CASSAGQGAIYEQYF

d_gene: NA
abundance: NA
j_gene: TRBJ2-3
v_gene: TRBV28
CDR3nt: TGTGCCAGCAGTCCCTCGGAGGGGGATTGGAGCACAGATACGCAGTATTTT
CDR3aa: CASSPSEGDWSTDTQYF

d_gene: TRBD1
abundance: few
j_gene: TRBJ2-1
v_gene: TRBV6-1
CDR3nt: TGTGCCAGCAGACCCTTTGGGGGACAGGGGGCTGCAGACTCCCGATACAATGAGCAGTTCTTC
CDR3aa: CASRPFGGQGAADSRYNEQFF

d_gene: TRBD1
abundance: few
j_gene: TRBJ2-3
v_gene: TRBV7-2
CDR3nt: TGTGCCAGCAGCTTAGCTCCCTACAGGGGGCGGTCTACAGATACGCAGTATTTT
CDR3aa: CASSLAPYRGRSTDTQYF

d_gene: NA
abundance: NA
j_gene: TRBJ1-2
v_gene: TRBV18
CDR3nt: TGTGCCAGCTCACCACCCGGACGGATGGACTATGGCTACACCTTC
CDR3aa: CASSPPGRMDYGYTF

d_gene: NA
abundance: NA
j_gene: TRBJ1-5
v_gene: TRBV6-2/TRBV6-3
CDR3nt: TGTGCCAGCAGTTCGAGGTCAGTTGCGAAGCCCCAGCATTTT
CDR3aa: CASSSRSVAKPQHF

d_gene: NA
abundance: NA
j_gene: TRBJ2-2
v_gene: TRBV6-5
CDR3nt: TGTGCCAGCAGGCTAGGTGGCAGGAACACCGGGGAGCTGTTTTTT
CDR3aa: CASRLGGRNTGELFF

d_gene: NA
abundance: NA
j_gene: TRBJ1-1
v_gene: TRBV5-6
CDR3nt: TGTGCCAGCAGCCCCCTCTTTAGGCGAATGAACACTGAAGCTTTCTTT
CDR3aa: CASSPLFRRMNTEAFF

d_gene: TRBD2
abundance: few
j_gene: TRBJ2-1
v_gene: TRBV9
CDR3nt: TGTGCCAGCAGCCAAAGATCTGCGGGAGGGCCAGATGAGCAGTTCTTC
CDR3aa: CASSQRSAGGPDEQFF

d_gene: TRBD1
abundance: many
j_gene: TRBJ1-3
v_gene: TRBV7-6
CDR3nt: TGTGCCAGCAGCGGACAGGGGAGAAACACCATATATTTT
CDR3aa: CASSGQGRNTIYF

d_gene: NA
abundance: few
j_gene: TRBJ2-1
v_gene: TRBV6-1
CDR3nt: TGTGCCAGCTGCTCACCGGGAGAGGGGGGGAGGGAGCAGTTCTTC
CDR3aa: CASCSPGEGGREQFF

d_gene: TRBD1
abundance: few
j_gene: TRBJ1-1
v_gene: TRBV11-2
CDR3nt: TGTGCCAGCAGGCCTTCCGGGACAGCGAACACTGAAGCTTTCTTT
CDR3aa: CASRPSGTANTEAFF

d_gene: TRBD2
abundance: few
j_gene: TRBJ2-3
v_gene: TRBV7-8
CDR3nt: TGTGCCAGCAGCTTTGGGGGGAGGGCTAGCACAGATACGCAGTATTTT
CDR3aa: CASSFGGRASTDTQYF

d_gene: TRBD2
abundance: few
j_gene: TRBJ2-1
v_gene: TRBV7-3
CDR3nt: TGTGCCAGCAGCTTAATAGGGACTAGCGGAAACAATGAGCAGTTCTTC
CDR3aa: CASSLIGTSGNNEQFF

d_gene: NA
abundance: many
j_gene: TRBJ2-3
v_gene: TRBV7-2
CDR3nt: TGTGCCAGCAGCTTAGACCCCAGGGGCACAGATACGCAGTATTTT
CDR3aa: CASSLDPRGTDTQYF

d_gene: TRBD2
abundance: few
j_gene: TRBJ2-3
v_gene: TRBV7-2
CDR3nt: TGTGCCAGCAGCTTAGCAGGACTAGGGGGCACAGATACGCAGTATTTT
CDR3aa: CASSLAGLGGTDTQYF

d_gene: TRBD2
abundance: many
j_gene: TRBJ2-5
v_gene: TRBV7-8
CDR3nt: TGTGCCAGCAGCTCGCTGGCGGGGGGGGAGACCCAGTACTTC
CDR3aa: CASSSLAGGETQYF

d_gene: NA
abundance: NA
j_gene: TRBJ1-2
v_gene: TRBV2
CDR3nt: TGTGCCAGCAGTTGGTTGGGACAAGGGAACTATGGCTACACCTTC
CDR3aa: CASSWLGQGNYGYTF